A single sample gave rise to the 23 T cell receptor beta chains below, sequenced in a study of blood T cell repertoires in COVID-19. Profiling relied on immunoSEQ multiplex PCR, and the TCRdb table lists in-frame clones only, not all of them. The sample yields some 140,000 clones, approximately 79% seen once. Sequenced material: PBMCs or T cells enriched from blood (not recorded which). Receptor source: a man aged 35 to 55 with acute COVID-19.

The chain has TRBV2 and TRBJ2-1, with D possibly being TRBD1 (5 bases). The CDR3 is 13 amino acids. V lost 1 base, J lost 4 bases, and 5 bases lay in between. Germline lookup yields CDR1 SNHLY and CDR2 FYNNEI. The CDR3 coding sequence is TGTGCCAGCAGTGAAGGACAGTACAATGAGCAGTTCTTC. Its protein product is CASSEGQYNEQFF. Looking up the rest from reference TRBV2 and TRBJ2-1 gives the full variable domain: EPEVTQTPSHQVTQMGQEVILRCVPISNHLYFYWYRQILGQKVEFLVSFYNNEISEKSEIFDDQFSVERPDGSNFTLKIRSTKLEDSAMYFCASSEGQYNEQFFGPGTRLTVL.

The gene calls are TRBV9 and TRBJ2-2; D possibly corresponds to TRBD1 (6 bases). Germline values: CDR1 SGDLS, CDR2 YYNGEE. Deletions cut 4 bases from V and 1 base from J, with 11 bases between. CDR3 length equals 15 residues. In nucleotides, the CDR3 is TGTGCCAGCAGCCGTTTAGGGGGGAACACCGGGGAGCTGTTTTTT. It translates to CASSRLGGNTGELFF.

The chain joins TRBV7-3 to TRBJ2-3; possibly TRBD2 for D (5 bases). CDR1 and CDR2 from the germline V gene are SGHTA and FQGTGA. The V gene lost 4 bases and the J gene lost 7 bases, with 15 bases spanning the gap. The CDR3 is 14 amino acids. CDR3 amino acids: CASSSGSLPHTQYF. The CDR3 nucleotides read TGTGCCAGCAGCTCGGGATCACTGCCGCATACGCAGTATTTT.

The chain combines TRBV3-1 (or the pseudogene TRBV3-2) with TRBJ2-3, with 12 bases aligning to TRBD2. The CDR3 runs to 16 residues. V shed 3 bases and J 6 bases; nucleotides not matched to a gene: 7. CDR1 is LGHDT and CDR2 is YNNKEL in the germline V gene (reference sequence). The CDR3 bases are TGTGCCAGCAGCCACCCACTAGCGGGGGGTGCGGATACGCAGTATTTT. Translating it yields CASSHPLAGGADTQYF.

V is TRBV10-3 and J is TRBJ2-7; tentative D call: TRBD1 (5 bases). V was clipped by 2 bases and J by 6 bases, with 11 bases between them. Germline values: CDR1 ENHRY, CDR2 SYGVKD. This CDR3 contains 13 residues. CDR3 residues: CAISEVQEGEQYF. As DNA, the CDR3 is TGTGCCATCAGTGAGGTACAGGAAGGCGAGCAGTACTTC.

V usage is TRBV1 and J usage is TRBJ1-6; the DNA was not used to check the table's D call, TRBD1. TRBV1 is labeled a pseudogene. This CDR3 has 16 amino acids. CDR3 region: CTSSQGRPQGQSPLHF. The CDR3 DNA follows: TGCACCAGCAGCCAGGGGAGACCGCAGGGGCAATCACCCCTCCACTTT.

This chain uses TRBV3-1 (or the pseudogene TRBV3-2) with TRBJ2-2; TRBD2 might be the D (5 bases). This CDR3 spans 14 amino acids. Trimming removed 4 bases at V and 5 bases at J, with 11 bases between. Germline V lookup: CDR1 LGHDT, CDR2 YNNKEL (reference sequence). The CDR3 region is CASSPPWTTGELFF. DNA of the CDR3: TGTGCCAGCAGCCCCCCCTGGACTACCGGGGAGCTGTTTTTT.

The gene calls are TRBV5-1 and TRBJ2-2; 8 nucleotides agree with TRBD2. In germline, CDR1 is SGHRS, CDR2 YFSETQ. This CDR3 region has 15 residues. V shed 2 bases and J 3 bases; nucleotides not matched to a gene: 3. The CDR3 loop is CASSLSTSDTGELFF. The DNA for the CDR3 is TGCGCCAGCAGCTTATCGACTAGCGACACCGGGGAGCTGTTTTTT.

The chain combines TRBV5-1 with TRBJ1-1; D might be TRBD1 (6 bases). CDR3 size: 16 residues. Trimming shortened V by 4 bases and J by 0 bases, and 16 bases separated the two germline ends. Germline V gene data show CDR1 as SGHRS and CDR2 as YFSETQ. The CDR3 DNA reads TGCGCCAGCAGCCTCTCCGCAGGGGACCTGAACACTGAAGCTTTCTTT. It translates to CASSLSAGDLNTEAFF. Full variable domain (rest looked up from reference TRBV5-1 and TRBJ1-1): KAGVTQTPRYLIKTRGQQVTLSCSPISGHRSVSWYQQTPGQGLQFLFEYFSETQRNKGNFPGRFSGRQFSNSRSEMNVSTLELGDSALYLCASSLSAGDLNTEAFFGQGTRLTVV.

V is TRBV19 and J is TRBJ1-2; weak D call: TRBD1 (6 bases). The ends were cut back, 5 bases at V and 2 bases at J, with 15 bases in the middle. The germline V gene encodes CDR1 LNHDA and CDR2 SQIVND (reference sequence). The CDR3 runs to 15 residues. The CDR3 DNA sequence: TGTGCCAGTAGTCGTGGGGGGGCGTTGAACTATGGCTACACCTTC. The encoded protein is CASSRGGALNYGYTF. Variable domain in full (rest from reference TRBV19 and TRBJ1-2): DGGITQSPKYLFRKEGQNVTLSCEQNLNHDAMYWYRQDPGQGLRLIYYSQIVNDFQKGDIAEGYSVSREKKESFPLTVTSAQKNPTAFYLCASSRGGALNYGYTFGSGTRLTVV.

This chain's CDR3 is CASSKLYEQYF. The CDR3 nucleotides are TGTGCCAGCAGTAAATTATACGAGCAGTACTTC. V and J are TRBV12-3 or TRBV12-4 and TRBJ2-7; D is uncertain. V shed 5 bases and J shed 4 bases, with 6 bases lying between them. This CDR3 contains 11 residues.

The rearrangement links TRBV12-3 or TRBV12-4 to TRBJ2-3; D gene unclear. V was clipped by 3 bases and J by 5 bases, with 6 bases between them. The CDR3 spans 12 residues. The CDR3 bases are TGTGCCAGCAGTTTCTCCGGAGATACGCAGTATTTT. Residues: CASSFSGDTQYF.

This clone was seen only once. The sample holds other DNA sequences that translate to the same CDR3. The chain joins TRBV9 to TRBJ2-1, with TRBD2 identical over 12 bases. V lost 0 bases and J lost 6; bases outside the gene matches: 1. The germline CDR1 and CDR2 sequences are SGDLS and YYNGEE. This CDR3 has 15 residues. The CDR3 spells CASSVELAGGNEQFF. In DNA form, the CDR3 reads TGTGCCAGCAGCGTAGAACTAGCGGGAGGCAATGAGCAGTTCTTC.

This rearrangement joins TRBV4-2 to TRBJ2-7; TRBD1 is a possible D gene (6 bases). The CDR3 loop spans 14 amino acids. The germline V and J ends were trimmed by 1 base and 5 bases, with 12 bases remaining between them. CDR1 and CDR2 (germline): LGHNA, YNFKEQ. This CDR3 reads CASSQGDRNDEQYF. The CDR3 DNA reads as TGTGCCAGCAGCCAAGGAGACAGGAATGACGAGCAGTACTTC.

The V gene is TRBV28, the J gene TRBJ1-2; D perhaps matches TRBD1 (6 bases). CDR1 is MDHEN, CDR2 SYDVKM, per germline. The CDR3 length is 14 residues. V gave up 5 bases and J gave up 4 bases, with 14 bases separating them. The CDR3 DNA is TGTGCCAGCAGTCCCTATCAGGGGATCTATGGCTACACCTTC. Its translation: CASSPYQGIYGYTF.

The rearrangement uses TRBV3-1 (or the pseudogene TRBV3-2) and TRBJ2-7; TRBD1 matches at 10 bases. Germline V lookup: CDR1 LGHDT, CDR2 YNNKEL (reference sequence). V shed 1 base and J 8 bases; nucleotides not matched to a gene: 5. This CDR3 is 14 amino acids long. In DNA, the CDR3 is TGTGCCAGCAGCCAAGGACAGGGGGCTAAAAAGCAGTACTTC. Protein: CASSQGQGAKKQYF.

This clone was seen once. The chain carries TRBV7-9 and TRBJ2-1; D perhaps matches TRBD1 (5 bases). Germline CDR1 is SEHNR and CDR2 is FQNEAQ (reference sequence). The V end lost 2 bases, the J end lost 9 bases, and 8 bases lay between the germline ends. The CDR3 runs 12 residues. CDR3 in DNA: TGTGCCAGCAGCTTATATCAGGGTGAGCAGTTCTTC. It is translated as CASSLYQGEQFF.

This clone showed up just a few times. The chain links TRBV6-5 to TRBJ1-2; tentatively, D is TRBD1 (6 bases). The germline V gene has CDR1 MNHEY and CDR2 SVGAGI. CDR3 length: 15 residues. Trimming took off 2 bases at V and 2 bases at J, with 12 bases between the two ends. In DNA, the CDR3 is TGTGCCAGCAGTTACGACGCAGGGGCCAACTATGGCTACACCTTC. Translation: CASSYDAGANYGYTF.

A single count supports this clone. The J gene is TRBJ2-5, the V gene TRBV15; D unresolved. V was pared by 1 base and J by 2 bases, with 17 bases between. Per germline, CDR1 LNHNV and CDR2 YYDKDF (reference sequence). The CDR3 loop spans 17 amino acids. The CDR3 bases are TGTGCCACCAGCAGAGCCCTGCCGGGTCAAATACAAGAGACCCAGTACTTC. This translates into CATSRALPGQIQETQYF. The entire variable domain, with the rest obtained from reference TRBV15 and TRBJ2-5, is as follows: DAMVIQNPRYQVTQFGKPVTLSCSQTLNHNVMYWYQQKSSQAPKLLFHYYDKDFNNEADTPDNFQSRRPNTSFCFLDIRSPGLGDTAMYLCATSRALPGQIQETQYFGPGTRLLVL.

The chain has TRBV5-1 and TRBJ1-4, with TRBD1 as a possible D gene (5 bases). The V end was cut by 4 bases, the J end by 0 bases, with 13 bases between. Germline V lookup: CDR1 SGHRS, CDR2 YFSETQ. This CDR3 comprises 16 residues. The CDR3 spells CASSRQGSTTNEKLFF. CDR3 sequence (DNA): TGCGCCAGCAGCAGGCAGGGAAGCACAACTAATGAAAAACTGTTTTTT. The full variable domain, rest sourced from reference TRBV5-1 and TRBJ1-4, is KAGVTQTPRYLIKTRGQQVTLSCSPISGHRSVSWYQQTPGQGLQFLFEYFSETQRNKGNFPGRFSGRQFSNSRSEMNVSTLELGDSALYLCASSRQGSTTNEKLFFGSGTQLSVL.

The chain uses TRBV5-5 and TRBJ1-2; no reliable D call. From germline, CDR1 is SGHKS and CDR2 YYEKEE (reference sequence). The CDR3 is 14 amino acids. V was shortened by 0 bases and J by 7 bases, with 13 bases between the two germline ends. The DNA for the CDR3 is TGTGCCAGCAGCTTGGCCCAATCTTGGAGTGGCTACACCTTC. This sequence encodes CASSLAQSWSGYTF.

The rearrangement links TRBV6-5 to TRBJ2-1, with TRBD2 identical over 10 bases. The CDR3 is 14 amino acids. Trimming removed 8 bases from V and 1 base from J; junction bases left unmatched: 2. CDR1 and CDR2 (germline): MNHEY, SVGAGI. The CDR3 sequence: CASLAGDSYNEQFF. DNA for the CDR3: TGTGCCAGCCTAGCGGGGGATTCCTACAATGAGCAGTTCTTC.

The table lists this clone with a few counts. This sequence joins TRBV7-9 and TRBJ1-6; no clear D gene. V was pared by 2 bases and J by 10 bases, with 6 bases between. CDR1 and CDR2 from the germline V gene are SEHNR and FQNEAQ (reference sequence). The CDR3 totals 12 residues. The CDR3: CASSLPRSPLHF. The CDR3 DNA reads TGTGCCAGCAGCTTACCCCGGTCACCCCTCCACTTT.